These T cell receptor beta chains were read from a single sample in a study of T cell responses to AZD1222 COVID-19 vaccine. Clones were sequenced by immunoSEQ multiplex PCR, and TCRdb holds only the in-frame ones, with some missing. Of about 97,000 clones in the sample, about 90% were seen once. Sequences were derived from peripheral blood, sampled on day 0 of AZD1222 vaccination. The receptors originated from an adult in good health. Each CDR3 is given with its conserved first and last residue. The D gene is left open where the match is weak. Not all rows give a size; the values are once, few, many and, for expanded clones, a class.

j_call	clone_size	v_call	d_call	cdr3_aa	cdr3_nt
TRBJ1-3	-	TRBV4-1	-	CASSQGPGASGNTIYF	TGCGCCAGCAGCCAAGGTCCGGGGGCGTCCGGAAACACCATATATTTT
TRBJ2-1	-	TRBV5-5	-	CASSFQAPSLNEQFF	TGTGCCAGCAGCTTTCAAGCTCCCTCCCTCAATGAGCAGTTCTTC
TRBJ2-5	-	TRBV5-4	TRBD1	CASSLRDRGETQYF	TGTGCCAGCAGTCTGCGTGACAGGGGGGAGACCCAGTACTTC
TRBJ2-1	-	TRBV11-3	TRBD2	CASSLDPTSGGGHEQFF	TGTGCCAGCAGCTTAGATCCGACTAGCGGGGGCGGCCATGAGCAGTTCTTC
TRBJ1-2	-	TRBV5-1	-	CASSLGREDGYTF	TGCGCCAGCAGCTTAGGGAGGGAGGATGGCTACACCTTC
TRBJ1-2	-	TRBV12-5	-	CASGLGYGYTF	TGTGCTAGTGGTTTGGGGTATGGCTACACCTTC
TRBJ1-2	-	TRBV5-4	-	CASRRGEVDYGYTF	TGTGCCAGCAGAAGGGGCGAGGTCGACTATGGCTACACCTTC
TRBJ2-7	-	TRBV7-2	-	CASSLSAGIYEQYF	TGTGCCAGCAGCTTATCGGCAGGGATCTACGAGCAGTACTTC
TRBJ1-1	-	TRBV27	TRBD1	CASSSEGQSEAFF	TGTGCCAGCAGTTCCGAGGGACAGTCTGAAGCTTTCTTT
TRBJ1-1	-	TRBV19	TRBD1	CASSPLTGGEGEAFF	TGTGCCAGTAGTCCCCTGACAGGGGGGGAGGGTGAAGCTTTCTTT
TRBJ1-1	-	TRBV7-3	TRBD1	CASSPAGGTEAFF	TGTGCCAGCAGCCCGGCAGGGGGCACTGAAGCTTTCTTT
TRBJ1-1	-	TRBV6-2/TRBV6-3	TRBD1	CASSYFGQGGNTEAFF	TGTGCCAGCAGTTACTTCGGACAGGGAGGGAACACTGAAGCTTTCTTT
TRBJ1-1	-	TRBV5-4	-	CASSLQMNTEAFF	TGTGCCAGCAGCTTGCAGATGAACACTGAAGCTTTCTTT
TRBJ2-1	-	TRBV27	-	CASSLPGTNFDNEQFF	TGTGCCAGCAGTTTACCCGGGACAAATTTCGACAATGAGCAGTTCTTC
TRBJ2-7	-	TRBV11-2	-	CASGDRYEQYF	TGTGCCAGCGGGGACCGCTACGAGCAGTACTTC
TRBJ1-4	once	TRBV5-1	-	CASRAGGAVSEKLFF	TGCGCCAGCAGGGCCGGGGGGGCTGTAAGCGAAAAACTGTTTTTT
TRBJ2-7	-	TRBV18	-	CASSPGTALSEQYF	TGTGCCAGCTCACCAGGAACGGCTTTGAGCGAGCAGTACTTC
TRBJ2-4	-	TRBV11-1	-	CASSFSGLNIQYF	TGTGCCAGCAGCTTTTCAGGGTTAAACATTCAGTACTTC
TRBJ1-1	-	TRBV6-5	TRBD1	CASGQGVNTEAFF	TGTGCCAGCGGGCAGGGGGTGAACACTGAAGCTTTCTTT
TRBJ2-7	-	TRBV28	-	CASSSEGDPVYEQYF	TGTGCCAGCAGTTCCGAGGGGGACCCAGTCTACGAGCAGTACTTC
TRBJ2-1	-	TRBV28	TRBD2	CASSWTSSHEQFF	TGTGCCAGCAGTTGGACTAGCTCCCATGAGCAGTTCTTC
TRBJ2-3	-	TRBV29-1	-	CSVEEKGGGTDTQYF	TGCAGCGTTGAAGAAAAAGGGGGAGGTACAGATACGCAGTATTTT
TRBJ1-3	-	TRBV7-2	-	CASSARDGGNTIYF	TGTGCCAGCAGCGCCCGGGACGGTGGAAACACCATATATTTT
TRBJ1-1	-	TRBV6-5	-	CASGEDGNTEAFF	TGTGCCAGCGGGGAGGACGGGAACACTGAAGCTTTCTTT
TRBJ2-1	-	TRBV15	-	CATSRRQSYNEQFF	TGTGCCACCAGCAGAAGACAGTCCTACAATGAGCAGTTCTTC
TRBJ2-1	once	TRBV5-5	TRBD2	CASSPGLAGLSYNEQFF	TGTGCCAGCAGCCCGGGACTAGCGGGACTCTCCTACAATGAGCAGTTCTTC
TRBJ1-2	-	TRBV24-1	TRBD1	CATSDKQGRVGGYTF	TGTGCCACCAGTGACAAACAGGGGAGGGTCGGGGGCTACACCTTC
TRBJ1-5	-	TRBV2	TRBD1	CASSEQGASNQPQHF	TGTGCCAGCAGTGAACAGGGGGCTAGCAATCAGCCCCAGCATTTT
TRBJ1-5	-	TRBV9	TRBD1	CASSVVRDRGFNQPQHF	TGTGCCAGCAGCGTAGTTAGGGACAGGGGTTTCAATCAGCCCCAGCATTTT
TRBJ2-5	-	TRBV6-2/TRBV6-3	-	CASSLALAYVETQYF	TGTGCCAGCAGTTTAGCCCTAGCTTACGTAGAGACCCAGTACTTC
TRBJ2-3	-	TRBV6-2/TRBV6-3	TRBD1	CASSYYYSGTGLTDTQYF	TGTGCCAGCAGTTACTATTATTCGGGGACAGGGCTCACGGATACGCAGTATTTT
TRBJ2-2	-	TRBV6-2/TRBV6-3	-	CASSYHTGELFF	TGTGCCAGCAGTTATCACACCGGGGAGCTGTTTTTT
TRBJ1-2	-	TRBV12-3/TRBV12-4	-	CASTLSRGGYTF	TGTGCCAGCACCCTTTCGAGGGGCGGCTACACCTTC
TRBJ1-6	-	TRBV25-1	-	CASSVTTGPKGPLHF	TGTGCCAGCAGTGTTACAACAGGACCGAAAGGACCCCTCCACTTT
TRBJ1-2	-	TRBV5-1	-	CASSLVWDGDGYTF	TGCGCCAGCAGCTTGGTTTGGGACGGAGATGGCTACACCTTC
TRBJ2-7	-	TRBV5-1	-	CASSPGAHEQYF	TGCGCCAGCAGCCCCGGGGCCCACGAGCAGTACTTC
TRBJ1-5	-	TRBV2	TRBD1	CASSEWSGGKQPQHF	TGTGCCAGCAGTGAATGGTCAGGGGGCAAACAGCCCCAGCATTTT
TRBJ1-3	-	TRBV28	TRBD1	CASSFFTGGEGNTIYF	TGTGCCAGCAGTTTCTTCACAGGGGGCGAAGGAAACACCATATATTTT
TRBJ1-1	-	TRBV11-2	-	CASSLGLGHEAFF	TGTGCCAGCAGCTTAGGGCTGGGACATGAAGCTTTCTTT
TRBJ2-5	-	TRBV5-4	-	CASSGAAVKETQYF	TGTGCCAGCAGCGGCGCGGCAGTTAAAGAGACCCAGTACTTC
TRBJ1-1	-	TRBV7-3	TRBD1	CASSFTGEDTEAFF	TGTGCCAGCAGCTTCACAGGGGAGGACACTGAAGCTTTCTTT
TRBJ2-7	-	TRBV5-1	TRBD1	CASSGGSGTGGGEQYF	TGCGCCAGCAGCGGGGGCTCCGGGACAGGGGGCGGCGAGCAGTACTTC
TRBJ1-1	-	TRBV20-1	-	CSASFGSGTEAFF	TGCAGTGCTAGTTTTGGCAGCGGCACTGAAGCTTTCTTT
TRBJ2-7	few	TRBV14	-	CASSGGPSYEQYF	TGTGCCAGCAGCGGGGGCCCCTCCTACGAGCAGTACTTC
TRBJ1-5	once	TRBV30	-	CAWSVQDGQPQHF	TGTGCCTGGAGTGTACAGGACGGTCAGCCCCAGCATTTT
TRBJ1-6	-	TRBV19	TRBD1	CASRGETGLSPLHF	TGTGCCAGTAGAGGAGAGACAGGGCTTTCACCCCTCCACTTT
TRBJ1-5	-	TRBV7-6	-	CASSPVDSDNQPQHF	TGTGCCAGCAGCCCCGTAGACAGTGACAATCAGCCCCAGCATTTT
TRBJ1-5	-	TRBV7-6	TRBD1	CASSLGDRGGIFSNQPQHF	TGTGCCAGCAGCTTAGGGGACAGGGGTGGTATATTTAGCAATCAGCCCCAGCATTTT
TRBJ2-5	-	TRBV7-2	TRBD1	CASSRDRGQETQYF	TGTGCCAGCAGTCGGGACAGGGGGCAAGAGACCCAGTACTTC
TRBJ1-1	-	TRBV9	-	CASSVVGGNTEAFF	TGTGCCAGCAGCGTAGTAGGCGGGAACACTGAAGCTTTCTTT
TRBJ2-1	-	TRBV6-1	-	CASSERGIGFSNEQFF	TGTGCCAGCAGTGAAAGGGGGATTGGGTTTAGCAATGAGCAGTTCTTC
TRBJ2-1	-	TRBV3-1/TRBV3-2	TRBD2	CASSQDWTSGRPLSSYNEQFF	TGTGCCAGCAGCCAAGATTGGACTAGCGGGAGGCCTCTTAGCTCCTACAATGAGCAGTTCTTC
TRBJ2-2	-	TRBV9	TRBD2	CASSIKSGRAKANTGELFF	TGTGCCAGCAGCATTAAAAGCGGGAGGGCCAAAGCGAACACCGGGGAGCTGTTTTTT
TRBJ1-1	-	TRBV2	TRBD1	CASSEEQGAGAFF	TGTGCCAGCAGTGAAGAGCAGGGGGCGGGAGCTTTCTTT
TRBJ2-7	-	TRBV29-1	-	CSVSSPSYEQYF	TGCAGCGTCTCCTCCCCTTCCTACGAGCAGTACTTC
TRBJ2-1	-	TRBV21-1	-	CASSKAGGARNEQFF	TGTGCCAGCAGCAAAGCTGGAGGGGCGAGAAATGAGCAGTTCTTC
TRBJ2-7	-	TRBV16	TRBD1	CASSHNRGEQYF	TGTGCCAGCAGCCACAACAGGGGCGAGCAGTACTTC
TRBJ2-5	-	TRBV7-3	TRBD1	CASSFRGRGETQYF	TGTGCCAGCAGCTTCAGGGGGCGCGGGGAGACCCAGTACTTC
TRBJ1-2	-	TRBV19	-	CASSNAGPYGYTF	TGTGCCAGTAGTAATGCAGGACCCTATGGCTACACCTTC
TRBJ1-1	-	TRBV11-3	TRBD1	CASSLGGQGTEAFF	TGTGCCAGCAGCTTAGGGGGACAGGGGACTGAAGCTTTCTTT